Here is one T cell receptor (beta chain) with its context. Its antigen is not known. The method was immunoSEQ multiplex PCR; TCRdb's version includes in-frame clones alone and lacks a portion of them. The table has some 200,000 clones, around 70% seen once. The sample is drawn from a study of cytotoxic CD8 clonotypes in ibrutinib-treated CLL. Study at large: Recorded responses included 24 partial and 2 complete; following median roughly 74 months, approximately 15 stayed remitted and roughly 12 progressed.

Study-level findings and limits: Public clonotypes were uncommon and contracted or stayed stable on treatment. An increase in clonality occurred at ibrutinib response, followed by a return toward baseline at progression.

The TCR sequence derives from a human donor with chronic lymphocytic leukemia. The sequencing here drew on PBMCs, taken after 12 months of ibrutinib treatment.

CDR3 residues: CASTRTLEGYTF. The CDR3 DNA sequence: TGTGCCTCGACCAGGACTTTAGAAGGCTACACCTTC. The chain is built from TRBV19 and TRBJ1-2; no clear D gene. V dropped 11 bases and J dropped 8 bases, with 18 bases sitting between them. In germline, CDR1 is LNHDA, CDR2 SQIVND (reference sequence). The CDR3 is 12 residues long.